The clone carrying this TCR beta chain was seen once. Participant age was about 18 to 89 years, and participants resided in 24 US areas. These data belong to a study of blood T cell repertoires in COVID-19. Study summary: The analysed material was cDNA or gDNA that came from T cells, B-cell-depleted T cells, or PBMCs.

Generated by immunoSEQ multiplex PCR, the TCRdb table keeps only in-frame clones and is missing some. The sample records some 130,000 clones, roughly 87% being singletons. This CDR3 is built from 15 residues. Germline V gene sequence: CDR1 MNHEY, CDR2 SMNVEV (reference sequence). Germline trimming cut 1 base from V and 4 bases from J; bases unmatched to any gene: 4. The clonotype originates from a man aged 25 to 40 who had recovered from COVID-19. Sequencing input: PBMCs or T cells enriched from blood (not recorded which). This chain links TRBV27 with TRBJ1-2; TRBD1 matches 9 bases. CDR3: CASSLLQGAAYGYTF. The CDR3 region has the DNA TGTGCCAGCAGTTTATTACAGGGGGCTGCCTATGGCTACACCTTC.